This section outlines one T cell receptor beta chain sequence together with its context. V lost 2 bases to trimming and J lost 5 bases, with 12 bases between them. Germline V gene lookup returns CDR1 MNHNY and CDR2 SVGAGI (reference sequence). The CDR3 contains 14 residues. The whole isolated RNA underwent reverse transcription, so sequencing captured expressed TCRB transcripts. Sequenced by immunoSEQ multiplex PCR; TCRdb stores in-frame clones only, minus some. Here the sample spans nearly 250,000 clones, 68% being singletons. This specimen comes from a study of beta chain features in type 1 diabetes.

This chain links TRBV6-6 with TRBJ1-1; D unclear. Sequenced sample: naive CD4+ T cells from blood. The sequence was collected from a man aged 25 to 40 in good health. The CDR3 here is CASSYPELGTEAFF. The CDR3 coding sequence is TGTGCCAGCAGTTACCCGGAATTGGGGACTGAAGCTTTCTTT.